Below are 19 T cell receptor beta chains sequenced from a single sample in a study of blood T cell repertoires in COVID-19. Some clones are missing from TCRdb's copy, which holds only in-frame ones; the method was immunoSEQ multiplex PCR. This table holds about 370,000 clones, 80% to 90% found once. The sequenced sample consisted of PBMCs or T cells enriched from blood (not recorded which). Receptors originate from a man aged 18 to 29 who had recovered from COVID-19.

The CDR3 loop reads CSASQAGGPDEQYF. CDR3 coding DNA: TGCAGTGCTAGTCAGGCGGGAGGGCCGGACGAGCAGTACTTC. The genes are TRBV20-1 and TRBJ2-7, with 9 bases lining up with TRBD2. Germline CDR1 DFQATT, CDR2 SNEGSKA (reference sequence). This CDR3 is built from 14 residues. With V trimmed by 3 bases and J by 5 bases, 8 bases remained unmatched.

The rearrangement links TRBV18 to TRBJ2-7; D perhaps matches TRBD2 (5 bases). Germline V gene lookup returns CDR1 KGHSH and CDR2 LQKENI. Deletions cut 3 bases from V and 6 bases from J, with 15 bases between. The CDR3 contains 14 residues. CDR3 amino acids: CASSPGGTRGEQYF. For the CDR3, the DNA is TGTGCCAGCTCACCGGGCGGAACTAGAGGCGAGCAGTACTTC.

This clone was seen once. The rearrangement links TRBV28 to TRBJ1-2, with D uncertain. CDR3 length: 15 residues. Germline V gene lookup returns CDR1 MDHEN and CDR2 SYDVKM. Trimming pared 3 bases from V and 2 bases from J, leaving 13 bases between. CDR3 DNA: TGTGCCAGCAGTTTCTATATCCTTAAGAACTATGGCTACACCTTC. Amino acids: CASSFYILKNYGYTF.

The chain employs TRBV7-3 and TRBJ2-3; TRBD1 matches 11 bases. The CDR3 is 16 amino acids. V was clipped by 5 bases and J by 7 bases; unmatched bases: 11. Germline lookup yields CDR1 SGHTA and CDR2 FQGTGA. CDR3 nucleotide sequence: TGTGCCAGCAGCACGGCCCGGGACAGGGGGTTAAATACGCAGTATTTT. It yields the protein CASSTARDRGLNTQYF. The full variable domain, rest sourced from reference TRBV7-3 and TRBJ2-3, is GAGVSQTPSNKVTEKGKYVELRCDPISGHTALYWYRQSLGQGPEFLIYFQGTGAADDSGLPNDRFFAVRPEGSVSTLKIQRTERGDSAVYLCASSTARDRGLNTQYFGPGTRLTVL.

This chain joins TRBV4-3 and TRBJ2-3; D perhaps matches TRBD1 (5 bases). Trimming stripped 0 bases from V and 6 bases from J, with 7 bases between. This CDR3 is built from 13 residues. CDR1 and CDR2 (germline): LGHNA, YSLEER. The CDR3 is CASSQESGDTQYF. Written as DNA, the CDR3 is TGCGCCAGCAGCCAAGAATCAGGGGATACGCAGTATTTT.

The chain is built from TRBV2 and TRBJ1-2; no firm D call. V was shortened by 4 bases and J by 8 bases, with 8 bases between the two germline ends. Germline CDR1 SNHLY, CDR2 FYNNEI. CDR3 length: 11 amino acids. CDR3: CASSVERGYTF. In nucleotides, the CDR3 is TGTGCCAGCAGTGTAGAGAGGGGCTACACCTTC.

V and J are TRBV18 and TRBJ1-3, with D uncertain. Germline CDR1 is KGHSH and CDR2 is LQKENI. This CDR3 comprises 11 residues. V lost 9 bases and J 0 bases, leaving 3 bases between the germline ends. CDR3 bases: TGTGCCAGTCTCTCTGGAAACACCATATATTTT. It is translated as CASLSGNTIYF. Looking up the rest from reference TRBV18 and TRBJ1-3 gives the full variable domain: NAGVMQNPRHLVRRRGQEARLRCSPMKGHSHVYWYRQLPEEGLKFMVYLQKENIIDESGMPKERFSAEFPKEGPSILRIQQVVRGDSAAYFCASLSGNTIYFGEGSWLTVV.

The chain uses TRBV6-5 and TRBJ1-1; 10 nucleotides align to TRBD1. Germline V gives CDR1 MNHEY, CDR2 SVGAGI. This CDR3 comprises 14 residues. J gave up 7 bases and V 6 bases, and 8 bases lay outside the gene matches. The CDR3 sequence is CASRLDRGRIEAFF. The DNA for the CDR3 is TGTGCCAGCAGGCTTGACAGGGGGCGCATTGAAGCTTTCTTT.

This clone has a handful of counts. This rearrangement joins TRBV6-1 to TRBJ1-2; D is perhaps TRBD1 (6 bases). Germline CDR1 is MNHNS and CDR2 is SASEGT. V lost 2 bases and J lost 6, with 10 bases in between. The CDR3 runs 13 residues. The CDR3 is CASSETGYHGYTF. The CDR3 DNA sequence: TGTGCCAGCAGTGAAACAGGGTATCATGGCTACACCTTC.

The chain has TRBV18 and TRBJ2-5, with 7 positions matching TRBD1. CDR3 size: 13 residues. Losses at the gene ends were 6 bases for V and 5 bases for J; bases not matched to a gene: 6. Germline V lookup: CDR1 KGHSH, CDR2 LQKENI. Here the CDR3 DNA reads TGTGCCAGCTCCCAAGGACAGGTGGAGACCCAGTACTTC. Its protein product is CASSQGQVETQYF.

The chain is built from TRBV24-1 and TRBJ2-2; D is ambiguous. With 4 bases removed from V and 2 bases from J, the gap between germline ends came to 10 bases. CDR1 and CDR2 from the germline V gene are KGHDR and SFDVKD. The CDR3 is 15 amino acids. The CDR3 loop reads CATSDHLDNTGELFF. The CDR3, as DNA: TGTGCCACCAGTGACCACCTAGATAACACCGGGGAGCTGTTTTTT.

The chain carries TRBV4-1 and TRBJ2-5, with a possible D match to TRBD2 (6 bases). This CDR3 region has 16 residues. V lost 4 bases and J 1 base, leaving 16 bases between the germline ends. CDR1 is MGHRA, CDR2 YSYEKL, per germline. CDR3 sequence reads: CASSLAPGGGQETQYF. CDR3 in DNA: TGCGCCAGCAGCCTTGCCCCCGGGGGTGGCCAAGAGACCCAGTACTTC.

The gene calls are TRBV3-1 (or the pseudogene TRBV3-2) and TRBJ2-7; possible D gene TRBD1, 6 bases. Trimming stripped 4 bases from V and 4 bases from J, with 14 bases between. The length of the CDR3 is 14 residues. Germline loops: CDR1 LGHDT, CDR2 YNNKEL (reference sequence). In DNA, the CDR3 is TGTGCCAGCAGCCCCGGCAGGGGTCAGTACGAGCAGTACTTC. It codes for CASSPGRGQYEQYF.

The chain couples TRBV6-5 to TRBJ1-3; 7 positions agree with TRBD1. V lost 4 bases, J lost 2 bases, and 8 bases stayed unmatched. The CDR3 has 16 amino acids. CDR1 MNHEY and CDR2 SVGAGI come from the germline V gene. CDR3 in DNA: TGTGCCAGCAGTTCCGCTCAGGGGGTAACTGGAAACACCATATATTTT. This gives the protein CASSSAQGVTGNTIYF.

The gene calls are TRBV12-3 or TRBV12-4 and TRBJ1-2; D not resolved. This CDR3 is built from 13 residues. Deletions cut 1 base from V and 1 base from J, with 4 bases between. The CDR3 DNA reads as TGTGCCAGCAGTTTAGGAGATAACTATGGCTACACCTTC. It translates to CASSLGDNYGYTF.

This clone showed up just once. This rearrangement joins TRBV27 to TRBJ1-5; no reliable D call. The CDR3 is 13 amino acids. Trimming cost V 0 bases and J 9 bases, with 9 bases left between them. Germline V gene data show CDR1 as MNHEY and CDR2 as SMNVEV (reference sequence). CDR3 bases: TGTGCCAGCAGTTTATCGTGGGGAGGGCCCCAGCATTTT. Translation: CASSLSWGGPQHF.

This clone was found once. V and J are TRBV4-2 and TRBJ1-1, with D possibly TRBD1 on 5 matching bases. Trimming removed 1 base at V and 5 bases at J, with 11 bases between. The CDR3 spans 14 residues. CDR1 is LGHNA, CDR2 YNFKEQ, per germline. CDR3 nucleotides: TGTGCCAGCAGCCAAGGGGGGGAGGGGACTGAAGCTTTCTTT. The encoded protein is CASSQGGEGTEAFF.

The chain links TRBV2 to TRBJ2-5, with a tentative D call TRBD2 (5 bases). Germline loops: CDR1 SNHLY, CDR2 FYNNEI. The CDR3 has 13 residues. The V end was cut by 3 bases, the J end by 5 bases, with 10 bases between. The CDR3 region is CASSEDRGETQYF. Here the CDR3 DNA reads TGTGCCAGCAGTGAGGATCGAGGGGAGACCCAGTACTTC.

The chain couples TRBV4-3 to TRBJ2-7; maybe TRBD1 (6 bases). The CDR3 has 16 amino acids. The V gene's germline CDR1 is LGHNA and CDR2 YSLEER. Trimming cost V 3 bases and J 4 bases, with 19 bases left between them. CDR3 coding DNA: TGCGCCAGCAGCCAGGCTACAGGGACGGGTGGGTACGAGCAGTACTTC. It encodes CASSQATGTGGYEQYF.